This T cell receptor beta chain emerged from a study of T-cell reconstitution after alpha-beta-depleted transplantation in children. Study-wide results and limits: T-cell counts and diversity were attributed mostly to newly produced T cells one year after transplant.

Using unique molecular identifiers, the investigators prepared the TCRbeta library. TCRdb fed the PCR reads into MiXCR, producing one record per CDR3 protein. The table lists about 300,000 distinct CDR3 sequences, 6.5% to 9% of them singletons. This clonotype was counted only a few times. Its specificity is unknown. The CDR3 has 19 residues. Germline CDR1 is SGHVS and CDR2 is FQNEAQ. Trimming stripped 2 bases from V and 0 bases from J, with 22 bases between. The sequencing used peripheral blood, collected 360 days after TCRalphabeta/CD19-depleted stem cell transplant. This chain connects TRBV7-8 to TRBJ1-1; unclear D gene. This clonotype was obtained from a female patient aged 2-15 years who had a stem cell transplant for Fanconi anemia, so the T cells may come from the graft donor. In nucleotides, the CDR3 is TGTGCCAGCAGCTTACAGCTCATTTGGCGAGCGGCCATGAACACTGAAGCTTTCTTT. It is translated as CASSLQLIWRAAMNTEAFF.